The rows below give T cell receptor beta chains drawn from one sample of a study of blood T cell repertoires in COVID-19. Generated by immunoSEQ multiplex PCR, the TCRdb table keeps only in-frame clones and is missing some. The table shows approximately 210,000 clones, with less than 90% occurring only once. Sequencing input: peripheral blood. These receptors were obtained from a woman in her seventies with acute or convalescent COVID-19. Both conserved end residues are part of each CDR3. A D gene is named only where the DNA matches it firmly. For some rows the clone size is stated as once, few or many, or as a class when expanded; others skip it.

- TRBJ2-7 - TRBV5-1 CASSLGAEISYEQYF TGCGCCAGCAGCTTGGGGGCAGAGATCTCGTACGAGCAGTACTTC
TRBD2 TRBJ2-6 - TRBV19 CASSIPGLAGEANPRTGANVLTF TGTGCCAGTAGTATTCCCGGACTAGCGGGAGAAGCGAACCCTAGGACTGGGGCCAACGTCCTGACTTTC
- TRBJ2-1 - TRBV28 CASSTYGRADEQFF TGTGCCAGCAGTACCTATGGGCGGGCGGATGAGCAGTTCTTC
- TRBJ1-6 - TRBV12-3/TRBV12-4 CASSLARASPLHF TGTGCCAGCAGTTTAGCCAGGGCCTCACCCCTCCACTTT
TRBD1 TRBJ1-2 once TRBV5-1 CASSLEGAVNYGYTF TGCGCCAGCAGCTTGGAGGGGGCGGTGAACTATGGCTACACCTTC
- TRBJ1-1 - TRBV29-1 CSAGPTGNTEAFF TGCAGCGCCGGGCCGACAGGGAACACTGAAGCTTTCTTT
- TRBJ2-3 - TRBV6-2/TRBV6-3 CASSYSSRGTDTQYF TGTGCCAGCAGTTACTCTTCGAGGGGCACAGATACGCAGTATTTT
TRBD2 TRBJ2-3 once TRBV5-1 CASSLEGLAGPRSDTQYF TGCGCCAGCAGCTTGGAAGGACTAGCGGGACCAAGGTCGGATACGCAGTATTTT
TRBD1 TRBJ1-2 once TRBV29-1 CSVGQSRGQAGYTF TGCAGCGTTGGACAATCCAGGGGGCAGGCTGGCTACACCTTC
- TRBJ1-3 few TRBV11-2 CASSLLYRDTIYF TGTGCCAGCAGCCTGTTATACAGGGACACCATATATTTT
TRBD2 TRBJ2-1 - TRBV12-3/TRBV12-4 CASTRGGYNEQFF TGTGCCAGCACCCGCGGGGGTTACAATGAGCAGTTCTTC
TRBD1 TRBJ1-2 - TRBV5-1 CASSFNQGAGYGYTF TGCGCCAGCAGCTTTAATCAGGGGGCTGGCTATGGCTACACCTTC
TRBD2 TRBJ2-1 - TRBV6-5 CASIKSGGNEQFF TGTGCCAGCATCAAGAGCGGGGGGAATGAGCAGTTCTTC
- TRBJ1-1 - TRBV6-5 CASSTGQEAFF TGTGCCAGCAGCACCGGACAGGAAGCTTTCTTT
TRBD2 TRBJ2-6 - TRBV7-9 CASTTLAGGFSGANVLTF TGTGCCAGCACAACACTAGCGGGAGGTTTCTCTGGGGCCAACGTCCTGACTTTC
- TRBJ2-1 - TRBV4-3 CASSQEQGGAYNEQFF TGCGCCAGCAGCCAAGAACAGGGAGGGGCCTACAATGAGCAGTTCTTC
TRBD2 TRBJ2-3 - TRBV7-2 CASSPTSGGLGDTQYF TGTGCCAGCAGCCCTACTAGCGGGGGGCTCGGGGATACGCAGTATTTT
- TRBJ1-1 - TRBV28 CASSSAGVDTEAFF TGTGCCAGCAGTTCGGCAGGGGTAGATACTGAAGCTTTCTTT
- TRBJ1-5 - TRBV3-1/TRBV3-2 CARRGYSNQPQHF TGTGCCAGGCGGGGTTATAGCAATCAGCCCCAGCATTTT
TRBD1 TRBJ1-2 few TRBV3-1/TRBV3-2 CASSQGTGAHGYTF TGTGCCAGCAGCCAAGGGACAGGGGCGCATGGCTACACCTTC
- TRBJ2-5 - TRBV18 CASSPDLLETQYF TGTGCCAGCTCACCCGACTTATTGGAGACCCAGTACTTC
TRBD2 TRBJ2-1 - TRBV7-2 CASSLVGGSSYNEQFF TGTGCCAGCAGCTTAGTGGGCGGGAGCTCCTACAATGAGCAGTTCTTC
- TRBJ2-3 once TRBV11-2 CASSLGTSLTQYF TGTGCCAGCAGCTTAGGTACTAGTCTCACGCAGTATTTT
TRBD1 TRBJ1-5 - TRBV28 CASSSGTGTNQPQHF TGTGCCAGCAGTTCCGGGACAGGGACTAATCAGCCCCAGCATTTT
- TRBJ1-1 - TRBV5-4 CASSLRPGLAFF TGTGCCAGCAGCTTGAGGCCAGGGCTGGCTTTCTTT
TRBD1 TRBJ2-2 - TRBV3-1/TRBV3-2 CASSPKGAPGELFF TGTGCCAGCAGCCCTAAGGGGGCCCCCGGGGAGCTGTTTTTT
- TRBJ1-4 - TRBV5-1 CASSLGLGVPNEKLFF TGCGCCAGCAGCTTGGGCCTCGGGGTCCCTAATGAAAAACTGTTTTTT
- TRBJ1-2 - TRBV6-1 CASSEFRDKTSF TGTGCCAGCAGTGAGTTCCGGGACAAGACAAGCTTC
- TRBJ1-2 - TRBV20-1 CSASLPGSYGYTF TGCAGTGCTAGTCTGCCAGGAAGCTATGGCTACACCTTC
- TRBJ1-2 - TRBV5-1 CASSSTGNRLDGYTF TGCGCCAGCAGCTCTACAGGGAATCGACTCGATGGCTACACCTTC
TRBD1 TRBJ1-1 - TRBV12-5 CASGRGQGTWNTEAFF TGTGCTAGTGGCCGGGGACAGGGGACTTGGAACACTGAAGCTTTCTTT
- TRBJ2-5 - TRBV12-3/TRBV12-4 CASSGHARETQYF TGTGCCAGCAGTGGACATGCCCGAGAGACCCAGTACTTC
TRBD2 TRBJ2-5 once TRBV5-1 CASSLGGLAGGKETQYF TGCGCCAGCAGCTTGGGCGGACTAGCGGGAGGGAAAGAGACCCAGTACTTC
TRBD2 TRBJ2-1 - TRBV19 CASSIGRKGRGLAGGGEQFF TGTGCCAGTAGTATCGGGAGGAAGGGGCGAGGGCTAGCGGGAGGGGGTGAGCAGTTCTTC
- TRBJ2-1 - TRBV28 CASIQRARGNEQFF TGTGCCAGCATTCAACGCGCTAGAGGGAATGAGCAGTTCTTC
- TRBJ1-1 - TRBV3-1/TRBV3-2 CASSRQTATIPTEAFF TGTGCCAGCAGCCGACAGACCGCTACCATTCCTACTGAAGCTTTCTTT
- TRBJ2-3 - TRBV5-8 CASSLFSVLDTQYF TGTGCCAGCAGCTTGTTCTCGGTCCTTGATACGCAGTATTTT
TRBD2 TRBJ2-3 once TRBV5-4 CASSASGNTDTQYF TGTGCCAGCAGCGCCAGCGGGAACACAGATACGCAGTATTTT
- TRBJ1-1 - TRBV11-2 CASSFSPGGDTEAFF TGTGCCAGCAGCTTCTCGCCCGGAGGGGACACTGAAGCTTTCTTT
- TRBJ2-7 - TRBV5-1 CASSVSQGLEQYF TGCGCCAGCAGCGTTTCCCAGGGGCTCGAGCAGTACTTC
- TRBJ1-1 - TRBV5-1 CASSLGTLVGSTTEAFF TGCGCCAGCAGCTTGGGGACTCTCGTCGGTAGTACCACTGAAGCTTTCTTT
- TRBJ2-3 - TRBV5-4 CASSQQRDGKATQYF TGTGCCAGCAGCCAACAACGGGATGGCAAGGCAACGCAGTATTTT
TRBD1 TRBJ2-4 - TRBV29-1 CSVQGQFEGIQYF TGCAGCGTCCAGGGACAGTTCGAGGGCATTCAGTACTTC
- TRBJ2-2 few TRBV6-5 CAVSGPQNTGELFF TGTGCCGTCTCAGGTCCTCAGAACACCGGGGAGCTGTTTTTT
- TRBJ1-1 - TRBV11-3 CASRLQSRGFDTEAFF TGTGCCAGCAGACTTCAGTCCAGGGGATTCGACACTGAAGCTTTCTTT
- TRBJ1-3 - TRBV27 CASSLNQGSFGNTIYF TGTGCCAGCAGTTTAAATCAGGGATCGTTCGGGAACACCATATATTTT
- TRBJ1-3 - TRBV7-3 CASSRDSSGNTIYF TGTGCCAGCAGCCGAGACAGCTCTGGAAACACCATATATTTT
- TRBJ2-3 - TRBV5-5 CASSLAGTDTQYF TGTGCCAGCAGCTTGGCGGGCACAGATACGCAGTATTTT
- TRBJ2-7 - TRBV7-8 CASSPLGGSGYYNSYEQYF TGTGCCAGCAGCCCGTTAGGTGGTTCAGGGTACTACAACTCCTACGAGCAGTACTTC
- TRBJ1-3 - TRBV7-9 CASSLYRGSGNTIYF TGTGCCAGCAGCTTATACCGCGGCTCTGGAAACACCATATATTTT
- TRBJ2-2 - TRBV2 CASSVLETTGELFF TGTGCCAGCAGTGTCCTAGAAACCACCGGGGAGCTGTTTTTT
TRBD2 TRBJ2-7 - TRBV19 CASSTGRGDEQYF TGTGCCAGTAGTACCGGACGGGGGGACGAGCAGTACTTC
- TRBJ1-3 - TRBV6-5 CASSYSSQGSGNTIYF TGTGCCAGCAGTTACTCATCCCAGGGGTCTGGAAACACCATATATTTT
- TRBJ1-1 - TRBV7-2 CASSLEQGLMNTEAFF TGTGCCAGCAGCTTAGAGCAGGGCTTAATGAACACTGAAGCTTTCTTT
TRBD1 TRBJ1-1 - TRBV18 CASSPRQGETEAFF TGTGCCAGCTCACCGCGACAGGGGGAAACTGAAGCTTTCTTT